The 19 T cell receptor beta chains presented below share a single source sample, sequenced in a study of cytomegalovirus exposure and HLA in healthy donors (dated 2017 in TCRdb). The method behind the library was the immunoSEQ multiplex PCR assay. The source is immuneACCESS, and TCRdb retained only in-frame sequences with V and J called. Part of the clones is not carried over; for the studies checked, unresolved V genes explain less than half of this, and the remainder is unexplained. The sample records around 300,000 clones, roughly 90% of which are singletons. Of the sample, about 1.2% is held by the ten largest clones. The sequencing input was PBMCs. These receptors came from a woman aged 30 to 39 in good health and CMV-seropositive.

V is TRBV4-2 and J is TRBJ1-2, with TRBD1 identical over 8 bases. Unmatched junction bases numbered 8, after V lost 4 bases and J lost 4 bases. The CDR3 contains 15 residues. The germline V gene encodes CDR1 LGHNA and CDR2 YNFKEQ. CDR3 loop: CASSPGQGGAYGYTF. The CDR3 DNA reads TGTGCCAGCAGCCCTGGACAGGGTGGTGCCTATGGCTACACCTTC.

The chain is built from TRBV5-1 and TRBJ1-4; possibly TRBD1 for D (6 bases). Trimming pared 0 bases from V and 4 bases from J, leaving 7 bases between. The germline V gene encodes CDR1 SGHRS and CDR2 YFSETQ. This CDR3 is 14 amino acids long. The CDR3 reads CASSLARGNEKLFF. The CDR3 DNA is TGCGCCAGCAGCTTGGCCAGGGGTAATGAAAAACTGTTTTTT.

The chain carries TRBV28 and TRBJ1-2; D gene ambiguous. This CDR3 spans 14 amino acids. Germline assignment: CDR1 MDHEN and CDR2 SYDVKM. Trimming removed 1 base at V and 3 bases at J, with 9 bases between. The CDR3 DNA reads as TGTGCCAGCAGTTTATTAGGGCAGCACTATGGCTACACCTTC. Protein product: CASSLLGQHYGYTF.

The CDR3 loop reads CAWSGDTTANEQYF. CDR3 DNA: TGTGCCTGGAGTGGGGACACTACCGCTAACGAGCAGTACTTC. The chain couples TRBV30 to TRBJ2-7; D is possibly TRBD1 (6 bases). V was clipped by 1 base and J by 5 bases, with 15 bases between them. CDR3 size: 14 residues. Germline V CDR1 and CDR2: GTSNPN, SVGIG (reference sequence).

This clone has only one observation. The chain couples TRBV5-4 to TRBJ2-5; D may correspond to TRBD1 or TRBD2 (5 bases each). V lost 4 bases and J lost 1, with 17 bases in between. The CDR3 totals 16 residues. The germline gives CDR1 SGHNT, CDR2 YYREEE (reference sequence). The CDR3 sequence is CASSPNWGGGQETQYF. DNA for the CDR3: TGTGCCAGCAGCCCGAATTGGGGCGGAGGCCAAGAGACCCAGTACTTC.

This clone showed up just once. The V call is TRBV5-6, the J call TRBJ2-1; possibly TRBD1 for D (5 bases). Trimming removed 7 bases from V and 2 bases from J, with 13 bases in between. The CDR3 totals 14 residues. Germline V gene sequence: CDR1 SGHDT, CDR2 YYEEEE. The CDR3 loop is CASAKGLAYNEQFF. In DNA, the CDR3 is TGTGCCAGCGCCAAGGGGTTAGCCTACAATGAGCAGTTCTTC.

This chain uses TRBV6-5 with TRBJ1-1; tentatively, D is TRBD1 (6 bases). Germline values: CDR1 MNHEY, CDR2 SVGAGI. Trimming left V 2 bases short and J 0 bases short, with 10 bases between. The CDR3 totals 15 residues. The CDR3 coding sequence is TGTGCCAGCAGTTACCAGGACAGACTGAACACTGAAGCTTTCTTT. Its translation: CASSYQDRLNTEAFF.

V usage is TRBV4-1 and J usage is TRBJ2-7; D is unresolved. The germline CDR1 and CDR2 sequences are MGHRA and YSYEKL. V was pared by 0 bases and J by 6 bases, with 15 bases between. The length of the CDR3 is 15 residues. The chain's CDR3 is CASSQDRVRTGEQYF. The CDR3 DNA reads as TGCGCCAGCAGCCAAGATCGGGTAAGGACGGGCGAGCAGTACTTC.

The chain combines TRBV6-5 with TRBJ2-3, with D possibly matching TRBD1 (7 bases). Germline V gene lookup returns CDR1 MNHEY and CDR2 SVGAGI. Trimming removed 6 bases from V and 2 bases from J, with 12 bases in between. CDR3 length equals 14 residues. CDR3 sequence: CASRQGTSTDTQYF. The CDR3 bases are TGTGCCAGCAGACAGGGGACTTCCACAGATACGCAGTATTTT.

This rearrangement joins TRBV18 to TRBJ2-5, with a possible D match to TRBD1 (5 bases). V lost 0 bases and J lost 1, with 9 bases in between. Germline V CDR1 and CDR2: KGHSH, LQKENI. CDR3 length: 15 residues. This CDR3 reads CASSPPGLSQETQYF. The CDR3 DNA reads TGTGCCAGCTCACCACCGGGGCTCTCCCAAGAGACCCAGTACTTC.

The CDR3 region is CASSVEGAGANVLTF. The CDR3 DNA reads as TGTGCCAGCAGCGTAGAGGGGGCCGGGGCCAACGTCCTGACTTTC. The chain has TRBV9 and TRBJ2-6, with TRBD1 matching over 7 bases. The CDR3 runs 15 residues. With 0 bases clipped from V and 4 bases from J, the junction kept 1 base outside the gene matches. Germline CDR1 SGDLS, CDR2 YYNGEE. Full variable domain (outside the CDR3, taken from reference TRBV9 and TRBJ2-6): DSGVTQTPKHLITATGQRVTLRCSPRSGDLSVYWYQQSLDQGLQFLIQYYNGEERAKGNILERFSAQQFPDLHSELNLSSLELGDSALYFCASSVEGAGANVLTFGAGSRLTVL.

The chain carries TRBV30 and TRBJ1-1; weak D call: TRBD1 (6 bases). Trimming took 0 bases from V and 0 from J, leaving 8 bases between them. Germline V gene data show CDR1 as GTSNPN and CDR2 as SVGIG (reference sequence). The CDR3 is made up of 14 amino acids. The CDR3 loop reads CAWSVRDMNTEAFF. The CDR3 DNA follows: TGTGCCTGGAGTGTGAGGGACATGAACACTGAAGCTTTCTTT. Together with reference TRBV30 and TRBJ1-1, the CDR3 gives the full variable domain: SQTIHQWPATLVQPVGSPLSLECTVEGTSNPNLYWYRQAAGRGLQLLFYSVGIGQISSEVPQNLSASRPQDRQFILSSKKLLLSDSGFYLCAWSVRDMNTEAFFGQGTRLTVV.

This clone appeared once. The chain has TRBV2 and TRBJ2-7; D is undetermined. V lost 0 bases and J 0 bases, leaving 6 bases between the germline ends. CDR1 and CDR2 (germline): SNHLY, FYNNEI. The CDR3 runs 14 residues. CDR3 protein: CASSEAGPSYEQYF. The CDR3 nucleotides read TGTGCCAGCAGTGAAGCAGGTCCCTCCTACGAGCAGTACTTC.

The J gene is TRBJ1-2, the V gene TRBV19; possibly TRBD1 for D (5 bases). The germline CDR1 and CDR2 sequences are LNHDA and SQIVND (reference sequence). Deletions cut 4 bases from V and 3 bases from J, with 15 bases between. The CDR3 consists of 15 residues. The CDR3 nucleotides are TGTGCCAGTAGTAACCCTTCCGGGACCGACTATGGCTACACCTTC. Its protein is CASSNPSGTDYGYTF.

The genes are TRBV7-3 and TRBJ2-1; no definite D call. Germline V gene data show CDR1 as SGHTA and CDR2 as FQGTGA. V lost 3 bases and J lost 3, with 6 bases in between. This CDR3 contains 13 residues. CDR3 region: CASSFTGYNEQFF. For the CDR3, the DNA is TGTGCCAGCAGCTTCACTGGCTACAATGAGCAGTTCTTC.

The chain employs TRBV6-4 and TRBJ2-2; D might be TRBD2 (6 bases). Germline V gives CDR1 MRHNA, CDR2 SNTAGT. V was trimmed by 7 bases and J by 5 bases, leaving 17 bases between them. The CDR3 totals 15 residues. CDR3 coding DNA: TGTGCCAGCAAAAAGGAGGGGAGCGTGACCGGGGAGCTGTTTTTT. Its translation: CASKKEGSVTGELFF.

V is TRBV27 and J is TRBJ2-1, with a weak D call TRBD2 (6 bases). V lost 2 bases and J 1 base, leaving 15 bases between the germline ends. The CDR3 runs to 17 residues. Per germline, CDR1 MNHEY and CDR2 SMNVEV (reference sequence). CDR3: CASSLHAGTDSYNEQFF. CDR3 nucleotide sequence: TGTGCCAGCAGTTTACATGCGGGAACAGATTCCTACAATGAGCAGTTCTTC.

This chain links TRBV7-3 with TRBJ2-5; TRBD2 aligns across 9 bases. V shed 4 bases and J 5 bases; nucleotides not matched to a gene: 5. The CDR3 has 14 residues. From germline, CDR1 is SGHTA and CDR2 FQGTGA. CDR3 protein: CASSSLAGYETQYF. CDR3 in DNA: TGTGCCAGCAGCTCCCTAGCGGGGTATGAGACCCAGTACTTC.

This clone has just one count. This chain uses TRBV4-1 with TRBJ2-6, with TRBD1 as a possible D gene (6 bases). Between the trimmed V and J ends, which lost 4 bases and 1 base, there was a span of 11 bases. The CDR3 is made up of 16 amino acids. CDR1 is MGHRA and CDR2 is YSYEKL in the germline V gene. For the CDR3, the DNA is TGCGCCAGCAGCCTAGGACAGCTATCTGGGGCCAACGTCCTGACTTTC. This translates into CASSLGQLSGANVLTF.